This TCR beta chain was sequenced during a study of T cells in localized non-small cell lung cancer (dated by TCRdb to about 2020). For the wider study: Comparing tumors with uninvolved tumor-adjacent lungs, the study looked at the T cell repertoires of hundreds of patients with early-stage NSCLC. Of the NSCLC patients, roughly 130 were male and roughly 110 were female, and the mean age was approximately 66 years. The cohort consisted of roughly 240 treatment-naive NSCLC patients whose localized lung tumors had been resected. Here is what the overall study found, with its caveats: Longer overall survival was associated with higher T cell density in blood, whereas shorter survival was associated with higher clonality in adjacent lung. Since the design was exploratory, TCR variables were selected using unadjusted p-values with no false-discovery rate correction. Uninvolved tumor-adjacent lung showed the highest T cell clonality, higher than tumor, which suggests more focused antigenic responses in the adjacent lung. A median of approximately 50 of the top 100 tumor clones turned up in the paired uninvolved adjacent lung, and 25 to 35 of those clones also ranked among the top 100 of that same adjacent lung. Multi-region tumor sequencing was not performed, so intratumor heterogeneity could not be excluded.

Turning to this clone: This clone's antigen is unknown. No base qualities exist here, and no much larger clone lies one base off it.

V is clipped by 3 bases and J by 5 bases, and the sequence between their germline boundaries is 10 bases long. The germline V gene gives CDR1 as SQVTM and CDR2 as ANQGSEA. Including the terminal cysteine and phenylalanine, the CDR3 comprises 12 residues. Left in the record is the CDR3 DNA by itself, 36 bases read in frame from the first base. Two independent pathologists confirmed that the uninvolved adjacent lung, which was taken at least 2 cm from the tumor margin, was free of atypia. At diagnosis, tumor, uninvolved tumor-adjacent lung and peripheral blood were collected and then preserved as a mix of FFPE and fresh-frozen material. The immunoSEQ Assay was used to sequence TCR beta CDR3 regions from DNA. Concerning the study's data processing: T cell density was computed as TCR beta template counts normalized to usable DNA estimated by amplifying housekeeping genes. Richness was estimated using the preseqR package, with extrapolation to 400,000 templates for PBMC samples and to 120,000 templates for tissue samples. Clonality was calculated as one minus Pielou's evenness. To identify tissue-enriched TCRs, differential abundance testing was run on productive amino-acid clonotypes with a minimum total count of 5 and an alpha of 0.1. The Jaccard Index and the Morisita Overlap Index were used to measure how much the repertoires overlapped between compartments. GLIPH grouped TCR beta CDR3s together with public tetramer-defined viral CDR3s, and a viral motif had to include at least three viral sequences and also show V-gene enrichment. Here the immuneACCESS table is served through TCRdb, limited to in-frame sequences with V and J called. Missing clones are a known gap in these copies; in checked studies unresolved V genes cover under half, and the rest lacks a known reason. The V and J calls and clone size come from that table; D and trimming were worked out from the DNA. This sample holds just over 1,500 clones; around 20% were observed only once. 15% to 20% of the sample is held by the ten biggest clonotypes.

The receptor chain draws on TRBV29-1 and TRBJ1-1; a tentative D match to TRBD1 spans 5 bases. Sequenced material: normal lung tissue next to the tumor, taken before any cancer treatment. This clonotype was obtained from a woman between 35 and 75 years old with stage I lung adenocarcinoma. The DNA sequence reads TGCAGCGTTGAGGGGGTCCAGACTGAAGCTTTCTTT. This gives the protein CSVEGVQTEAFF.